A selection of T cell receptor beta chains follows, all from one sample in a study of blood T cells in healthy people across ages. TCRdb ran MiXCR on the 5' RACE reads and lists one entry per CDR3 protein. The sample shows about a million distinct CDR3 sequences, 35% to 40% of them seen only once. Sequencing was carried out using blood. The receptors shown here come from a man between 18 and 29 years old in good health. The CDR3 runs from the conserved cysteine through the conserved F or W. The listing skips clone size in some rows; elsewhere it reads once, few, many or a size class.

V gene	J gene	clone size	CDR3 protein
TRBV4-2	TRBJ2-1	-	CASSQAGTSSYNEQFF
TRBV5-1	TRBJ1-5	-	CASSPGAGVGNQPQHF
TRBV4-3	TRBJ2-1	-	CASSQYGGNEQFF
TRBV14	TRBJ2-1	-	CASSQVGDGNEQFF
TRBV4-2	TRBJ2-5	-	CASSQGQSSETQYF
TRBV10-3	-	few	CAISGGWDGTYEQYF
TRBV18	TRBJ1-4	-	CASSPPGRLEKLFF
TRBV2	TRBJ2-7	-	CASDVKTSSTYEQYF
TRBV2	TRBJ2-4	-	CASSEWGLAKNIQYF
TRBV7-9	TRBJ2-7	-	CASSVSETYYEQYF
TRBV9	TRBJ1-1	-	CASSVSGTEAFF
TRBV6-5	TRBJ2-3	-	CASSYAAGGTDTQYF
TRBV7-2	TRBJ2-1	-	CASSSQDRGTYNEQFF
TRBV7-2	TRBJ2-1	few	CASSDQYNEQFF
TRBV4-2	TRBJ2-3	-	CASSQGTSEQGTDTQYF
TRBV25-1	TRBJ2-7	few	CASSESSYWDRGNEQYF
TRBV20-1	TRBJ2-5	many	CSPVVTEETQYF
TRBV12-3/TRBV12-4	TRBJ1-5	-	CARSRGRGNQPQHF
TRBV2	TRBJ2-1	-	CASRQLAGGYNEQFF
TRBV28	TRBJ1-2	-	CASSLLVEGADYGYTF
TRBV20-1	TRBJ2-1	few	CSARQELNEQFF
TRBV10-3	TRBJ2-1	-	CAIRLTTGGWEQFF
TRBV27	TRBJ2-3	once	CASSFRARGSTDTQYF
TRBV7-9	TRBJ2-3	few	CASSLGRGSGDTQYF
TRBV13	TRBJ1-1	-	CASSLVNRGMNPEAFF
TRBV5-5	TRBJ1-6	-	CASRGGQGISYNSPLHF